The clone carrying this TCR beta chain was picked up one time. The data are from a study of blood T cell repertoires in COVID-19. Overall study context: The United States, Italy and Spain supplied acute and convalescent COVID-19 samples. Sample material is recorded as cDNA or gDNA derived from T cells, B-cell-depleted T cells, or PBMCs.

In the authors' workflow: By means of reference gene primer amplification, nucleated cell counts were estimated. Sequenced by immunoSEQ multiplex PCR; TCRdb stores in-frame clones only, minus some. V, J and clone size are those of that table, while D and trimming were read from the DNA. The sample shows about 140,000 clones, 80% to 85% of them seen only once. The V gene lost 5 bases and the J gene lost 0 bases, with 15 bases spanning the gap. The CDR3 covers 16 residues. Germline V gives CDR1 KGHSH, CDR2 LQKENI. The chain employs TRBV18 and TRBJ2-3, with D perhaps TRBD2 (5 bases). Sequenced sample: peripheral blood. The receptor was isolated from a human donor in a cohort sampled during active COVID-19. Here the CDR3 reads CASSKTAGASTDTQYF. The CDR3 bases are TGTGCCAGCTCAAAAACGGCGGGCGCTAGCACAGATACGCAGTATTTT.